A single sample gave rise to the 31 T cell receptor beta chains below, sequenced in a study of shared clonotypes between healthy human individuals. The protocol was immunoSEQ multiplex PCR, while the TCRdb copy is restricted to in-frame clones and leaves out a portion. In the table there are 2 million to 2.5 million clones, nearly 97% of which are singletons. The sample taken for sequencing was naive CD4+ T cells sorted from blood. The subset here: CD45RA+ positively selected. The source is a young man in good health.

In its sample, this clone was seen once. This chain links TRBV11-3 with TRBJ2-3, with 9 bases fitting TRBD1. CDR1 and CDR2 from the germline V gene are SGHNT and YENEEA. Germline trimming cut 3 bases from V and 3 bases from J; bases unmatched to any gene: 4. This CDR3 has 15 residues. The CDR3 here is CASSLGTGLTDTQYF. CDR3 coding DNA: TGTGCCAGCAGCTTGGGGACAGGGTTGACAGATACGCAGTATTTT.

This chain joins TRBV25-1 and TRBJ1-5; no clear D gene. The V gene's germline CDR1 is MGHDK and CDR2 SYGVNS. V lost 9 bases and J 6 bases, leaving 12 bases between the germline ends. The CDR3 is made up of 12 amino acids. The CDR3 sequence: CASQLAGQPQHF. In nucleotides, the CDR3 is TGTGCCAGTCAGTTAGCTGGTCAGCCCCAGCATTTT.

Regarding this clone: The sample has other DNA sequences that encode this CDR3 too. The chain couples TRBV6-1 to TRBJ2-3; D is uncertain. CDR1 is MNHNS and CDR2 is SASEGT in the germline V gene. The V gene lost 2 bases and the J gene lost 2 bases, with 2 bases spanning the gap. The CDR3 runs 12 residues. The CDR3 sequence is CASSENTDTQYF. The CDR3 DNA reads TGTGCCAGCAGTGAAAACACAGATACGCAGTATTTT.

The CDR3 protein is CASSYAGQGRQETQYF. DNA of the CDR3: TGTGCCAGCAGCTACGCGGGACAGGGAAGGCAAGAGACCCAGTACTTC. The J gene is TRBJ2-5, the V gene TRBV5-4, with 9 bases lining up with TRBD1. The germline V gene encodes CDR1 SGHNT and CDR2 YYREEE (reference sequence). CDR3 length: 16 residues. Trimming took 3 bases from V and 2 from J; bases not matched to a gene: 8. The variable domain in full, completed from reference TRBV5-4 and TRBJ2-5, reads ETGVTQSPTHLIKTRGQQVTLRCSSQSGHNTVSWYQQALGQGPQFIFQYYREEENGRGNFPPRFSGLQFPNYSSELNVNALELDDSALYLCASSYAGQGRQETQYFGPGTRLLVL.

The V call is TRBV19, the J call TRBJ2-7; TRBD1 might be the D (6 bases). V was pared by 5 bases and J by 3 bases, with 17 bases between. The CDR3 sequence is 15 residues long. Germline V gene data show CDR1 as LNHDA and CDR2 as SQIVND (reference sequence). In DNA, the CDR3 is TGTGCCAGTAGTGGTGGGGACAACGGTGGCTACGAGCAGTACTTC. Its protein product is CASSGGDNGGYEQYF. The full variable domain, in which reference TRBV19 and TRBJ2-7 provide the parts outside the CDR3, is DGGITQSPKYLFRKEGQNVTLSCEQNLNHDAMYWYRQDPGQGLRLIYYSQIVNDFQKGDIAEGYSVSREKKESFPLTVTSAQKNPTAFYLCASSGGDNGGYEQYFGPGTRLTVT.

V usage is TRBV7-9 and J usage is TRBJ1-3; D gene uncertain. This CDR3 spans 14 amino acids. V lost 2 bases, J lost 0 bases, and 5 bases lay in between. Germline CDR1 reads SEHNR; CDR2 reads FQNEAQ (reference sequence). The CDR3 sequence: CASSLSPSGNTIYF. The CDR3 coding sequence is TGTGCCAGCAGCTTATCTCCCTCTGGAAACACCATATATTTT.

The rearrangement links TRBV27 to TRBJ2-1; the D is unclear. V shed 0 bases and J shed 7 bases, with 10 bases lying between them. Germline-derived CDR1 and CDR2 are MNHEY and SMNVEV (reference sequence). CDR3 length: 14 amino acids. CDR3 protein: CASSLSFAWNEQFF. Written as DNA, the CDR3 is TGTGCCAGCAGTTTATCGTTCGCCTGGAATGAGCAGTTCTTC.

V and J are TRBV5-4 and TRBJ2-3; D gene uncertain. Trimming removed 1 base at V and 6 bases at J, with 9 bases between. Germline CDR1 is SGHNT and CDR2 is YYREEE (reference sequence). The CDR3 runs to 13 residues. Written as DNA, the CDR3 is TGTGCCAGCAGCTTGCTAGAGCTGGATACGCAGTATTTT. This encodes CASSLLELDTQYF. The full variable domain, in which reference TRBV5-4 and TRBJ2-3 provide the parts outside the CDR3, is ETGVTQSPTHLIKTRGQQVTLRCSSQSGHNTVSWYQQALGQGPQFIFQYYREEENGRGNFPPRFSGLQFPNYSSELNVNALELDDSALYLCASSLLELDTQYFGPGTRLTVL.

V and J are TRBV7-2 and TRBJ2-1; 15 nucleotides agree with TRBD2. The CDR3 runs 18 residues. Unmatched junction bases numbered 6, after V lost 6 bases and J lost 0 bases. CDR1 is SGHTA and CDR2 is FQGNSA in the germline V gene. This chain's CDR3 is CASRGGTSGGSSYNEQFF. Here the CDR3 DNA reads TGTGCCAGCAGAGGTGGGACTAGCGGGGGGAGCTCCTACAATGAGCAGTTCTTC.

The chain has TRBV4-1 and TRBJ1-6; 7 nucleotides agree with TRBD1. The trim removed 5 bases at V and 5 bases at J, leaving 12 bases unmatched. The germline V gene encodes CDR1 MGHRA and CDR2 YSYEKL. The CDR3 is 17 amino acids. The DNA for the CDR3 is TGCGCCAGCAGCTCTCCACAGGGGACTAGGGATAATTCACCCCTCCACTTT. This codes for CASSSPQGTRDNSPLHF.

Concerning this clone itself: Sequence at one end of the junction differs from germline and may be a read error. This chain links TRBV7-7 with TRBJ2-5; 7 bases fit TRBD2. The CDR3 length is 15 residues. CDR1 is SSHAT and CDR2 is FNYEAQ in the germline V gene (reference sequence). The CDR3 loop is CASSLGTTTRETQYF. The CDR3 DNA follows: TGTGCTAGCAGCCTAGGGACTACTACCAGGGAGACCCAGTACTTC.

The chain links TRBV6-1 to TRBJ2-2; D call uncertain. Germline lookup yields CDR1 MNHNS and CDR2 SASEGT. The V gene lost 6 bases and the J gene lost 4 bases, with 12 bases spanning the gap. This CDR3 contains 14 residues. In DNA, the CDR3 is TGTGCCAGCAGGACCGTGGATTTCACCGGGGAGCTGTTTTTT. Amino acid sequence: CASRTVDFTGELFF.

V usage is TRBV7-9 and J usage is TRBJ2-7; 8 bases fit TRBD2. After removal of 3 bases from V and 1 base from J, the junction contained 8 bases not matched to a gene. The CDR3 is made up of 16 amino acids. In germline, CDR1 is SEHNR, CDR2 FQNEAQ (reference sequence). This chain's CDR3 is CASSLTLGRGSYEQYF. The DNA of the CDR3 is TGTGCCAGCAGCTTGACCCTCGGGAGGGGGTCCTACGAGCAGTACTTC.

The V gene is TRBV9, the J gene TRBJ1-2; 7 bases align to TRBD1. V lost 3 bases to trimming and J lost 7 bases; unmatched junction nucleotides: 12. CDR3 length: 15 amino acids. Per germline, CDR1 SGDLS and CDR2 YYNGEE. CDR3 nucleotide sequence: TGTGCCAGCAGCGGTACCAAGGAGGGGGCCGTTGGCTACACCTTC. It translates to CASSGTKEGAVGYTF.

This chain connects TRBV5-1 to TRBJ2-5, with a tentative D call TRBD1 (6 bases). The V and J ends lost 0 bases and 2 bases respectively, with 14 bases between them. In germline, CDR1 is SGHRS, CDR2 YFSETQ. The CDR3 has 16 residues. The CDR3 spells CASSLGSRDNQETQYF. DNA of the CDR3: TGCGCCAGCAGCTTGGGGTCCCGGGACAATCAAGAGACCCAGTACTTC.

This clone was found a few times. The J gene is TRBJ1-2, the V gene TRBV2, with a possible D match to TRBD1 (5 bases). This CDR3 has 13 residues. V lost 6 bases to trimming and J lost 3 bases, with 11 bases between them. Germline CDR1 reads SNHLY; CDR2 reads FYNNEI. The CDR3 bases are TGTGCCAGCAGAGCCGGGACGGACTATGGCTACACCTTC. Translating gives CASRAGTDYGYTF.

V usage is TRBV7-8 and J usage is TRBJ1-6; D is ambiguous. V was clipped by 5 bases and J by 10 bases, with 24 bases between them. Germline CDR1 is SGHVS and CDR2 is FQNEAQ. This CDR3 spans 17 amino acids. Here the CDR3 reads CASSQAGGPDLGSPLHF. Written as DNA, the CDR3 is TGTGCCAGCAGCCAGGCGGGAGGCCCCGACTTGGGGTCACCCCTCCACTTT.

The rearrangement links TRBV28 to TRBJ2-7, with 8 bases fitting TRBD1. CDR3 length: 12 amino acids. The J segment lost 3 bases and the V segment lost 8 bases, leaving 3 bases of the junction unmatched. Germline CDR1 reads MDHEN; CDR2 reads SYDVKM. The CDR3 nucleotides are TGTGCCAGCGGGACAGGAGACTACGAGCAGTACTTC. This translates into CASGTGDYEQYF.

This clone turned up a few times. The sample carries other DNA sequences with the same CDR3. The chain carries TRBV18 and TRBJ2-1; tentative D call: TRBD2 (7 bases). V was pared by 3 bases and J by 4 bases, with 13 bases between. CDR1 and CDR2 (germline): KGHSH, LQKENI. This CDR3 is built from 15 residues. The CDR3 nucleotides read TGTGCCAGCTCACCGGGAGGGGGTAATTACAATGAGCAGTTCTTC. It specifies CASSPGGGNYNEQFF.

Regarding this clone: Other DNA sequences from this sample encode an identical CDR3 as well. This chain links TRBV5-1 with TRBJ2-5; D is ambiguous. Germline loops: CDR1 SGHRS, CDR2 YFSETQ. This CDR3 contains 13 residues. The ends were cut back, 0 bases at V and 1 base at J, with 4 bases in the middle. CDR3 bases: TGCGCCAGCAGCTTGGGCGTCCAAGAGACCCAGTACTTC. Translating gives CASSLGVQETQYF.

The J gene is TRBJ2-5, the V gene TRBV4-1, with 8 nucleotides matching TRBD2. The CDR3 runs to 15 residues. Germline V lookup: CDR1 MGHRA, CDR2 YSYEKL. The J segment lost 4 bases and the V segment lost 1 base, leaving 5 bases of the junction unmatched. CDR3 nucleotides: TGCGCCAGCAGCCAAGGGGATAGCGGGGTAGAGACCCAGTACTTC. Translating it yields CASSQGDSGVETQYF.

This chain uses TRBV30 with TRBJ1-2; 9 bases fit TRBD1. Per the germline V gene, CDR1 is GTSNPN and CDR2 is SVGIG (reference sequence). The CDR3 runs to 14 residues. The ends lost 3 bases at V and 4 bases at J; junction bases unmatched: 6. CDR3 DNA sequence: TGTGCCTGGAGCCTGGACAGGGGAGGCTATGGCTACACCTTC. This codes for CAWSLDRGGYGYTF.

To note about this clone: At the DNA level, this CDR3 is encoded by other sequences in the same sample as well. The chain has TRBV7-2 and TRBJ2-5; TRBD1 aligns across 8 bases. V was clipped by 6 bases and J by 4 bases; unmatched bases: 4. CDR3 length: 13 residues. Germline loops: CDR1 SGHTA, CDR2 FQGNSA. CDR3 coding DNA: TGTGCCAGCAGTTTCGGACAGGGAGAGACCCAGTACTTC. Amino acid sequence: CASSFGQGETQYF. Looking up the rest from reference TRBV7-2 and TRBJ2-5 gives the full variable domain: GAGVSQSPSNKVTEKGKDVELRCDPISGHTALYWYRQSLGQGLEFLIYFQGNSAPDKSGLPSDRFSAERTGGSVSTLTIQRTQQEDSAVYLCASSFGQGETQYFGPGTRLLVL.

The CDR3 bases are TGTGCCAGCAGTAATACGGGGGGGTTAGGCGAGCAGTACTTC. Translated: CASSNTGGLGEQYF. The chain is built from TRBV2 and TRBJ2-7; 8 positions match TRBD2. Looked up from germline, CDR1 is SNHLY and CDR2 is FYNNEI. This CDR3 is built from 14 residues. V was clipped by 5 bases and J by 6 bases; unmatched bases: 9.

Remarks on this clone: The sample has other DNA sequences that encode this CDR3 too. The CDR3 DNA follows: TGTGCCAGCAGCGTAGGACTAGCGGGTACCTACGAGCAGTACTTC. Translation: CASSVGLAGTYEQYF. The chain is built from TRBV9 and TRBJ2-7; 10 nucleotides agree with TRBD2. CDR1 and CDR2 (germline): SGDLS, YYNGEE. CDR3 size: 15 residues. Trimming cost V 0 bases and J 2 bases; bases outside gene matches: 2.

CDR3 amino acids: CASSISGAAGELFF. CDR3 sequence (DNA): TGTGCCAGCAGCATATCAGGGGCGGCCGGGGAGCTGTTTTTT. J is TRBJ2-2 and V is TRBV7-3, with D possibly matching TRBD1 (6 bases). Germline lookup yields CDR1 SGHTA and CDR2 FQGTGA. V lost 5 bases, J lost 6 bases, and 13 bases lay in between. This CDR3 is built from 14 residues.

The table lists this clone with a count of one. This chain connects TRBV7-2 to TRBJ1-2; D is possibly TRBD1 (6 bases). The CDR3 is 15 residues long. Germline CDR1 reads SGHTA; CDR2 reads FQGNSA. The ends were cut back, 5 bases at V and 4 bases at J, with 17 bases in the middle. The CDR3 here is CASSQSGQGPYGYTF. The DNA for the CDR3 is TGTGCCAGCAGCCAGTCAGGGCAGGGGCCCTATGGCTACACCTTC.

V usage is TRBV4-1 and J usage is TRBJ2-2, with D tentatively TRBD1 or TRBD2 (5 bases each). Germline CDR1 and CDR2: MGHRA and YSYEKL. Trimming left V 0 bases short and J 1 base short, with 9 bases between. This CDR3 is 16 amino acids long. CDR3 amino acids: CASSQEGEMNTGELFF. CDR3 nucleotides: TGCGCCAGCAGCCAAGAAGGGGAGATGAACACCGGGGAGCTGTTTTTT.

The V gene is TRBV30, the J gene TRBJ2-2; a weak D match, TRBD1 (6 bases). The CDR3 consists of 14 residues. The ends were cut back, 1 base at V and 6 bases at J, with 12 bases in the middle. Germline loops: CDR1 GTSNPN, CDR2 SVGIG (reference sequence). CDR3: CAWSGYTGPGELFF. The DNA of the CDR3 is TGTGCCTGGAGTGGATATACAGGGCCCGGGGAGCTGTTTTTT.

The CDR3 sequence is CASSIGGVSNQPQHF. The DNA for the CDR3 is TGTGCCAGTAGTATCGGGGGGGTTAGCAATCAGCCCCAGCATTTT. V and J are TRBV19 and TRBJ1-5; D may be TRBD1 (5 bases). CDR1 LNHDA and CDR2 SQIVND come from the germline V gene (reference sequence). This CDR3 is 15 amino acids long. Trimming cost V 3 bases and J 0 bases, with 9 bases left between them. Supplemented by reference TRBV19 and TRBJ1-5, the full variable domain reads DGGITQSPKYLFRKEGQNVTLSCEQNLNHDAMYWYRQDPGQGLRLIYYSQIVNDFQKGDIAEGYSVSREKKESFPLTVTSAQKNPTAFYLCASSIGGVSNQPQHFGDGTRLSIL.

The table lists this clone with a count of one. This chain uses TRBV27 with TRBJ1-2; the D is unclear. The CDR3 covers 13 residues. Trimming removed 3 bases from V and 2 bases from J, with 7 bases in between. The germline V gene has CDR1 MNHEY and CDR2 SMNVEV (reference sequence). CDR3 region: CASSFYKNYGYTF. The CDR3 DNA sequence: TGTGCCAGCAGTTTTTATAAGAACTATGGCTACACCTTC.